One sample yielded the 29 T cell receptor beta chains listed below, sequenced in a study of early T cells in non-severe SARS-CoV-2 infection. MiXCR, run by TCRdb on the 5' RACE reads, gives a single entry per CDR3 protein. Of around 45,000 distinct CDR3 sequences in the sample, less than 8.5% were seen once. The sequencing sample was made of whole blood. These receptors all come from an adult who was a healthcare worker with PCR-confirmed SARS-CoV-2 infection or an uninfected control (not recorded which).

This clonotype turned up a few times. The V and J genes are TRBV19 and TRBJ2-1; weak D call: TRBD2 (7 bases). The CDR3 extends over 14 amino acids. Trimming took 5 bases from V and 3 from J, leaving 11 bases between them. Germline assignment: CDR1 LNHDA and CDR2 SQIVND (reference sequence). CDR3 loop: CASSSGGVYNEQFF. The CDR3 DNA reads as TGTGCCAGTAGTTCGGGGGGCGTCTACAATGAGCAGTTCTTC. Combining the CDR3 with reference TRBV19 and TRBJ2-1 gives the whole variable domain DGGITQSPKYLFRKEGQNVTLSCEQNLNHDAMYWYRQDPGQGLRLIYYSQIVNDFQKGDIAEGYSVSREKKESFPLTVTSAQKNPTAFYLCASSSGGVYNEQFFGPGTRLTVL.

In this sample, this clonotype turned up many times. The chain has TRBV4-3 and TRBJ2-7; D is uncertain. The CDR3 sequence is 15 residues long. Germline CDR1 LGHNA, CDR2 YSLEER. V dropped 2 bases and J dropped 2 bases, with 13 bases sitting between them. The CDR3 spells CASSQYSAATYEQYF. CDR3 coding DNA: TGCGCCAGCAGCCAATATTCGGCAGCGACCTACGAGCAGTACTTC.

This clonotype appeared many times. The CDR3 reads CASSFSRAGLMPDTQYF. CDR3 nucleotide sequence: TGTGCCAGCAGTTTTTCCCGGGCCGGGCTCATGCCAGATACGCAGTATTTT. The V gene is TRBV12-3 or TRBV12-4, the J gene TRBJ2-3; D uncertain. This CDR3 has 17 amino acids. Deletions cut 3 bases from V and 4 bases from J, with 20 bases between.

This clonotype was seen a handful of times. The J gene is TRBJ2-3, the V gene TRBV28; 9 bases are a match to TRBD1. Germline assignment: CDR1 MDHEN and CDR2 SYDVKM. This CDR3 comprises 16 residues. V dropped 6 bases and J dropped 2; count of bases not matched to a gene: 9. The CDR3 protein is CASSTKGQGYTDTQYF. The CDR3 region has the DNA TGTGCCAGCAGCACCAAGGGACAGGGTTACACAGATACGCAGTATTTT.

There are many counts of this clonotype. The chain couples TRBV6-1 to TRBJ1-1, with 8 bases identical to TRBD1. The CDR3 covers 14 residues. Looked up from germline, CDR1 is MNHNS and CDR2 is SASEGT. J was trimmed by 3 bases and V by 3 bases; bases with no gene match: 3. The CDR3 nucleotides are TGTGCCAGCAGTGACAGGGGGCTTGACACTGAAGCTTTCTTT. Amino acid sequence: CASSDRGLDTEAFF.

A few counts support this clonotype. The gene calls are TRBV11-2 and TRBJ1-6, with D unclear. Germline assignment: CDR1 SGHAT and CDR2 FQNNGV. CDR3 length: 14 amino acids. V was pared by 3 bases and J by 8 bases, with 11 bases between. CDR3 nucleotide sequence: TGTGCCAGCAGCTTTTCGCACCAGGATTCACCCCTCCACTTT. Amino acid sequence: CASSFSHQDSPLHF.

This clonotype has a handful of counts. The rearrangement links TRBV4-2 to TRBJ2-3, with D perhaps TRBD1 or TRBD2 (5 bases each). Germline lookup yields CDR1 LGHNA and CDR2 YNFKEQ. The CDR3 loop spans 15 amino acids. Trimming cost V 4 bases and J 4 bases, with 15 bases left between them. CDR3 in DNA: TGTGCCAGCAGCCCTCGGGGACGCCAGGCAGATACGCAGTATTTT. Its translation is CASSPRGRQADTQYF.

The J gene is TRBJ1-1, the V gene TRBV18; 7 bases line up with TRBD1. V shed 8 bases and J 0 bases; nucleotides not matched to a gene: 6. CDR3 length: 14 residues. Germline CDR1 reads KGHSH; CDR2 reads LQKENI. Here the CDR3 reads CASARQGLNTEAFF. The CDR3 DNA reads as TGTGCCAGCGCGCGACAGGGCCTGAACACTGAAGCTTTCTTT.

This clonotype was detected ten times or more. The V call is TRBV5-1, the J call TRBJ2-3; 7 nucleotides agree with TRBD2. With V trimmed by 3 bases and J by 2 bases, 3 bases remained unmatched. The germline V gene encodes CDR1 SGHRS and CDR2 YFSETQ. CDR3 size: 14 residues. The CDR3, as DNA: TGCGCCAGCAGCTCTGGGGGGGTCACAGATACGCAGTATTTT. This sequence encodes CASSSGGVTDTQYF.

The chain has TRBV28 and TRBJ2-7, with D possibly TRBD1 on 6 matching bases. The CDR3 length is 14 residues. Germline V CDR1 and CDR2: MDHEN, SYDVKM. Trimming left V 5 bases short and J 3 bases short, with 14 bases between. For the CDR3, the DNA is TGTGCCAGCAGTCCCCTCCAGGGGAACTACGAGCAGTACTTC. Translated: CASSPLQGNYEQYF.

The chain is built from TRBV5-5 and TRBJ1-1; D unresolved. The germline V gene has CDR1 SGHKS and CDR2 YYEKEE (reference sequence). The CDR3 sequence is 13 residues long. Deletions cut 3 bases from V and 3 bases from J, with 9 bases between. The CDR3 loop reads CASSSHPYTEAFF. The CDR3 DNA is TGTGCCAGCAGCTCACATCCATACACTGAAGCTTTCTTT.

This clonotype was picked up a small number of times. The chain combines TRBV5-4 with TRBJ1-1; 7 nucleotides agree with TRBD1. Germline V gene sequence: CDR1 SGHNT, CDR2 YYREEE (reference sequence). V dropped 7 bases and J dropped 7; count of bases not matched to a gene: 16. There are 15 residues in the CDR3. The CDR3 here is CASRMRDSAEREAFF. In DNA, the CDR3 is TGTGCCAGCCGTATGAGGGACAGCGCGGAACGTGAAGCTTTCTTT.

V and J are TRBV11-2 and TRBJ2-3; TRBD2 matches 7 bases. This CDR3 is built from 14 residues. CDR1 SGHAT and CDR2 FQNNGV come from the germline V gene. The junction had 7 bases not matched to a gene; V was cut back by 4 bases and J by 6 bases. CDR3 amino acids: CASSSFTSADTQYF. CDR3 DNA sequence: TGTGCCAGCAGCTCATTTACTAGCGCCGATACGCAGTATTTT.

This clonotype was seen many times. The chain links TRBV28 to TRBJ1-2; TRBD1 matches 9 bases. After removal of 2 bases from V and 4 bases from J, the junction contained 11 bases not matched to a gene. CDR3 length equals 17 residues. Germline V gene data show CDR1 as MDHEN and CDR2 as SYDVKM. This chain's CDR3 is CASSLPTRTGGIYGYTF. The CDR3 DNA follows: TGTGCCAGCAGTTTACCCACACGTACAGGGGGCATCTATGGCTACACCTTC.

This clonotype came up many times. The chain couples TRBV12-5 to TRBJ2-7, with D hard to call. The germline V and J ends were trimmed by 3 bases and 3 bases, with 12 bases remaining between them. CDR3 length equals 14 residues. Per germline, CDR1 LGHNT and CDR2 FRNRAP. The CDR3 region is CASGLNRLNYEQYF. DNA for the CDR3: TGTGCTAGTGGTTTAAATCGGTTAAACTACGAGCAGTACTTC.

This clonotype occurred once. This chain joins TRBV7-6 and TRBJ2-2; TRBD1 or TRBD2 may be the D gene (6 bases each). CDR3 length equals 15 residues. The ends were cut back, 8 bases at V and 1 base at J, with 14 bases in the middle. Germline V gene lookup returns CDR1 SGHVS and CDR2 FNYEAQ. The DNA of the CDR3 is TGTGCCAGCTCAAGCCGGGGGCAGAACACCGGGGAGCTGTTTTTT. Translating it yields CASSSRGQNTGELFF.

This clonotype was seen many times. The rearrangement uses TRBV6-2 or TRBV6-3 and TRBJ1-5, with D tentatively TRBD1 (6 bases). Germline lookup yields CDR1 MNHEY and CDR2 SVGEGT. This CDR3 has 16 amino acids. Trimming shortened V by 5 bases and J by 0 bases, and 14 bases separated the two germline ends. The CDR3 here is CASSTLDSYSNQPQHF. The CDR3 coding sequence is TGTGCCAGCAGTACGTTGGACAGCTATAGCAATCAGCCCCAGCATTTT.

The chain joins TRBV2 to TRBJ2-3; TRBD2 agrees at 7 bases. Trimming removed 7 bases from V and 4 bases from J; junction bases left unmatched: 14. The germline CDR1 and CDR2 sequences are SNHLY and FYNNEI. This CDR3 is 16 amino acids long. The CDR3 is CASTSIDGGSADTQYF. The CDR3 DNA follows: TGTGCCAGCACCTCAATCGACGGGGGGTCAGCAGATACGCAGTATTTT.

At least ten counts were recorded for this clonotype. The genes are TRBV20-1 and TRBJ1-3; 7 bases match TRBD1. Germline V gives CDR1 DFQATT, CDR2 SNEGSKA (reference sequence). This CDR3 has 17 residues. Trimming cost V 2 bases and J 4 bases; bases outside gene matches: 14. The CDR3 DNA sequence: TGCAGTGCTAGATTGATGGTAGGGGGCTCTCACGGAAACACCATATATTTT. Its protein product is CSARLMVGGSHGNTIYF.

This clonotype was seen a few times. The chain carries TRBV19 and TRBJ1-5; D is possibly TRBD1 (6 bases). Germline V gene data show CDR1 as LNHDA and CDR2 as SQIVND (reference sequence). The V and J ends lost 4 bases and 3 bases respectively, with 13 bases between them. CDR3 size: 15 residues. In nucleotides, the CDR3 is TGTGCCAGTAGTACCTCCGGGACACACAATCAGCCCCAGCATTTT. Protein: CASSTSGTHNQPQHF.

This rearrangement joins TRBV18 to TRBJ1-5; 7 bases fit TRBD1. The V gene's germline CDR1 is KGHSH and CDR2 LQKENI. Unmatched junction bases numbered 3, after V lost 2 bases and J lost 5 bases. This CDR3 has 14 residues. The CDR3 sequence is CASSPGDSYQPQHF. In nucleotides, the CDR3 is TGTGCCAGCTCACCAGGGGACAGTTATCAGCCCCAGCATTTT.

In this sample, this clonotype turned up once. The chain recombines TRBV12-3 or TRBV12-4 with TRBJ2-3, with a weak D call TRBD2 (6 bases). CDR3 length: 15 residues. Trimming left V 5 bases short and J 3 bases short, with 15 bases between. CDR3: CASSQDWGTTDTQYF. The CDR3 region has the DNA TGTGCCAGCAGTCAGGACTGGGGGACTACAGATACGCAGTATTTT.

The V call is TRBV20-1, the J call TRBJ1-2; the match to TRBD1 covers 10 bases. The CDR3 length is 15 residues. CDR1 is DFQATT, CDR2 SNEGSKA, per germline (reference sequence). V lost 0 bases, J lost 2 bases, and 3 bases stayed unmatched. DNA for the CDR3: TGCAGTGCTAGAGAGGTGGACAGGGGGAACTATGGCTACACCTTC. Amino acids: CSAREVDRGNYGYTF.

The rearrangement links TRBV28 to TRBJ1-2; 7 nucleotides match TRBD1. The CDR3 sequence is 13 residues long. Trimming cost V 6 bases and J 5 bases; bases outside gene matches: 6. CDR1 MDHEN and CDR2 SYDVKM come from the germline V gene. CDR3: CASSLDRNYGYTF. Here the CDR3 DNA reads TGTGCCAGCAGCTTGGACAGGAATTATGGCTACACCTTC.

This clonotype has just a few counts. This chain links TRBV4-2 with TRBJ2-1, with 12 bases identical to TRBD2. Per germline, CDR1 LGHNA and CDR2 YNFKEQ. The CDR3 runs 16 residues. The junction had 9 bases not matched to a gene; V was cut back by 8 bases and J by 4 bases. For the CDR3, the DNA is TGTGCCAGCTCCTCCCCTCTAGCGGGGGGGTACAATGAGCAGTTCTTC. Translating it yields CASSSPLAGGYNEQFF.

This clonotype was observed many times. V is TRBV12-3 or TRBV12-4 and J is TRBJ2-1; no clear D gene. The CDR3 has 14 amino acids. V was clipped by 4 bases and J by 10 bases, with 17 bases between them. DNA of the CDR3: TGTGCCAGCAGTTCCCTCCTCGGAACCAGGGAGCAGTTCTTC. Translation gives CASSSLLGTREQFF.

This clonotype was recorded at least ten times. The genes are TRBV28 and TRBJ2-1; possible D gene TRBD1, 6 bases. Trimming removed 6 bases at V and 4 bases at J, with 10 bases between. Germline loops: CDR1 MDHEN, CDR2 SYDVKM. The CDR3 sequence is 13 residues long. The CDR3 sequence: CASRRTEYNEQFF. The CDR3 DNA follows: TGTGCCAGCAGAAGGACAGAGTACAATGAGCAGTTCTTC.

This sequence joins TRBV29-1 and TRBJ2-1; a possible D gene is TRBD2 (6 bases). Trimming removed 3 bases at V and 1 base at J, with 16 bases between. This CDR3 is built from 16 residues. Germline-derived CDR1 and CDR2 are SQVTM and ANQGSEA. CDR3 coding DNA: TGCAGCGTTGAGGACTCCTGGGGGGATTCCTACAATGAGCAGTTCTTC. It is translated as CSVEDSWGDSYNEQFF.

This chain's CDR3 is CAIGGAATSTDTQYF. The CDR3 DNA reads as TGTGCCATCGGTGGGGCCGCCACTAGCACAGATACGCAGTATTTT. The chain links TRBV10-3 to TRBJ2-3; D perhaps matches TRBD1 (5 bases). The CDR3 has 15 amino acids. The V gene's germline CDR1 is ENHRY and CDR2 SYGVKD. V lost 8 bases and J 0 bases, leaving 15 bases between the germline ends.